The entry below describes one T cell receptor beta chain. It lacks a known antigen. Base qualities were left out, and no much larger clone turns up one base away. The method was the immunoSEQ multiplex PCR assay. DNA was isolated using Qiagen DNeasy or QIAamp micro DNA kits, and TCRB was sequenced using the Adaptive Biotechnology human TCRB sequencing kit. Sequencing of TCRB libraries was performed on an Illumina MiSeq. Per the authors' processing: The kit provider's software was used to analyze TCRB sequence data, and Fisher's exact test was used to test clonotype templates for tumor enrichment. Here the immuneACCESS table is served through TCRdb, limited to in-frame sequences with V and J called. Missing clones are a known gap in these copies; in checked studies unresolved V genes cover under half, and the rest lacks a known reason. V and J calls and clone size follow that table, whereas D and trimming were derived from the DNA. The sample includes about 4,800 clones, with 74% observed a single time. Together, the top ten hold approximately 15% of the sample.

Inclusive of the bounding cysteine and phenylalanine, the CDR3 is 13 residues long. The DNA shown is the 39-base CDR3, in frame from base 1. According to the germline V gene (reference sequence), CDR1 reads GTSNPN and CDR2 reads SVGIG. Trimming costs V 0 bases and J 6 bases, and their ends lie 10 bases apart. This sample stems from a study of CD4 T cells in lung cancer (dated by TCRdb to between 2017 and 2020). The study in broad terms: In the study, blood T cells of NSCLC patients were screened for responses to candidate mutation-encoded neoepitopes, and neoantigen-specific CD4+ T-cell clones and TCRs were isolated. Lung adenocarcinoma or squamous cell carcinoma was present in the resected patients, who were aged 60 to 69 at blood donation and were mostly former smokers. Treatments the patients had received before donating blood included platinum chemotherapy, and some of the patients were given nivolumab or pembrolizumab. A few patients undergoing curative-intent resections for stage I-III non-small cell lung cancer provided the tumor and non-adjacent lung tissue. TCRB deep sequencing tracked the frequency of neoantigen-specific clonotypes in tumor resections, non-adjacent lung and cultured T-cell products.

What the authors observed across the whole study: Rather than memory responses to the cancer, some blood-derived responses might reflect cross-reactivity or in vitro priming of naive T cells.

The V and J segments used are TRBV30 and TRBJ2-3; confidence is insufficient to name the D gene. The sample taken for sequencing was lung tumor tissue. The receptor's source is a man in his sixties with non-small cell lung cancer. The DNA is as follows: TGTGCCTGGAGTGTACGGCCCGGGGATACGCAGTATTTT. This translates into CAWSVRPGDTQYF.